These 5 T cell receptor beta chains were all obtained from the same sample, sequenced in a study of blood T cell repertoires in COVID-19. The repertoire was sequenced with immunoSEQ multiplex PCR; TCRdb's copy has only in-frame clones and lacks some. The sample contains approximately 210,000 clones, approximately 80% of which appear only once. The sequencing input was PBMCs or T cells enriched from blood (not recorded which). The receptors shown here come from a woman aged 50 to 60 with acute COVID-19.

This chain connects TRBV28 to TRBJ2-5, with D perhaps TRBD2 (5 bases). V was pared by 4 bases and J by 5 bases, with 11 bases between. CDR1 and CDR2 (germline): MDHEN, SYDVKM. The CDR3 has 13 amino acids. CDR3 sequence: CASSYNRRETQYF. CDR3 DNA sequence: TGTGCCAGCAGTTACAACCGGAGGGAGACCCAGTACTTC. Full variable domain (missing parts from reference TRBV28 and TRBJ2-5): DVKVTQSSRYLVKRTGEKVFLECVQDMDHENMFWYRQDPGLGLRLIYFSYDVKMKEKGDIPEGYSVSREKKERFSLILESASTNQTSMYLCASSYNRRETQYFGPGTRLLVL.

The V call is TRBV2, the J call TRBJ2-7; D is perhaps TRBD2 (5 bases). Trimming took 8 bases from V and 3 from J, leaving 14 bases between them. The germline CDR1 and CDR2 sequences are SNHLY and FYNNEI. CDR3 size: 13 residues. CDR3 nucleotides: TGTGCCAGCGCTACCGGCGGGTACTACGAGCAGTACTTC. Its protein product is CASATGGYYEQYF.

The V gene is TRBV5-6, the J gene TRBJ1-2; 7 nucleotides agree with TRBD1. The V gene end was trimmed by 6 bases and the J gene end by 8 bases; junction bases not matched to a gene: 13. CDR1 is SGHDT and CDR2 is YYEEEE in the germline V gene. The CDR3 spans 14 residues. The CDR3 sequence is CASTPDRVASGYTF. CDR3 DNA sequence: TGTGCCAGCACCCCTGACAGGGTGGCTAGCGGCTACACCTTC.

J is TRBJ2-7 and V is TRBV10-3, with 8 bases fitting TRBD1. Germline loops: CDR1 ENHRY, CDR2 SYGVKD. J gave up 1 base and V 10 bases, and 3 bases lay outside the gene matches. CDR3 length equals 12 residues. CDR3: CASGTGSYEQYF. CDR3 nucleotides: TGTGCCAGTGGGACAGGTTCCTACGAGCAGTACTTC.

This rearrangement joins TRBV2 to TRBJ1-2, with D perhaps matching TRBD1 (5 bases). CDR1 and CDR2 from the germline V gene are SNHLY and FYNNEI. The CDR3 runs to 12 residues. V was shortened by 7 bases and J by 7 bases, with 13 bases between the two germline ends. The CDR3 sequence is CASIIGQSGYTF. CDR3 nucleotide sequence: TGTGCCAGCATCATAGGACAATCTGGCTACACCTTC.